The 12 T cell receptor beta chains in this list originate from one sample, sequenced in a study of T-cell reconstitution after alpha-beta-depleted transplantation in children. Preparation of the TCRbeta library used unique molecular identifiers. TCRdb passed the PCR reads through MiXCR, listing each CDR3 protein once. The table has around 500,000 distinct CDR3 sequences, under 15% seen once. The sequencing used PBMCs from the stem cell graft donor, collected from the stem cell graft. The origin of the receptors is a human donor who donated a stem cell graft to a child with combined immunodeficiency.

The rearrangement links TRBV12-3 or TRBV12-4 to TRBJ1-2; no reliable D call. This CDR3 contains 13 residues. With 6 bases removed from V and 5 bases from J, the gap between germline ends came to 13 bases. Here the CDR3 reads CASSPPGGYGYTF. The CDR3 nucleotides are TGTGCCAGCAGCCCCCCGGGCGGTTATGGCTACACCTTC.

In its sample, this clonotype was seen a few times. The chain employs TRBV9 and TRBJ2-1, with TRBD2 matching over 8 bases. The CDR3 totals 15 residues. From germline, CDR1 is SGDLS and CDR2 YYNGEE. Losses at the gene ends were 0 bases for V and 7 bases for J; bases not matched to a gene: 6. CDR3 sequence (DNA): TGTGCCAGCAGCGTAGGCGCGGGGGGAGGGAATGAGCAGTTCTTC. Translating gives CASSVGAGGGNEQFF.

V usage is TRBV7-3 and J usage is TRBJ1-6; D gene ambiguous. Germline assignment: CDR1 SGHTA and CDR2 FQGTGA. This CDR3 is 17 amino acids long. Trimming removed 0 bases from V and 9 bases from J, with 18 bases in between. DNA of the CDR3: TGTGCCAGCAGCTTAACCTTAATCGGCCCTAAGACTTCACCCCTCCACTTT. Protein sequence: CASSLTLIGPKTSPLHF. Using reference TRBV7-3 and TRBJ1-6 for the parts outside the CDR3, the full variable domain is GAGVSQTPSNKVTEKGKYVELRCDPISGHTALYWYRQSLGQGPEFLIYFQGTGAADDSGLPNDRFFAVRPEGSVSTLKIQRTERGDSAVYLCASSLTLIGPKTSPLHFGNGTRLTVT.

A few counts support this clonotype. V is TRBV11-2 and J is TRBJ2-3; 9 nucleotides agree with TRBD1. Per germline, CDR1 SGHAT and CDR2 FQNNGV. The CDR3 has 18 amino acids. J lost 3 bases, V lost 4 bases, and 14 bases had no gene match. CDR3 sequence (DNA): TGTGCCAGCAGCTCGCCCCAAGGTGGACAGGGGCGAACAGATACGCAGTATTTT. The encoded protein is CASSSPQGGQGRTDTQYF.

J is TRBJ2-6 and V is TRBV9, with 7 bases that match TRBD1. The germline V gene has CDR1 SGDLS and CDR2 YYNGEE. Trimming cost V 0 bases and J 3 bases; bases outside gene matches: 18. The CDR3 length is 21 residues. CDR3 amino acids: CASSVATWDRVPNGGANVLTF. CDR3 bases: TGTGCCAGCAGCGTAGCTACATGGGACAGAGTGCCCAACGGTGGGGCCAACGTCCTGACTTTC.

Many counts were recorded for this clonotype. The chain combines TRBV10-3 with TRBJ2-3; D remains ambiguous. V was cut by 3 bases and J by 4 bases, with 11 bases left in between. This CDR3 contains 14 residues. The germline V gene encodes CDR1 ENHRY and CDR2 SYGVKD. The CDR3 loop reads CAISEGRSPDTQYF. DNA for the CDR3: TGTGCCATCAGTGAAGGGCGTTCCCCAGATACGCAGTATTTT.

V and J are TRBV6-2 or TRBV6-3 and TRBJ2-2, with D unclear. The CDR3 length is 15 residues. V gave up 1 base and J gave up 3 bases, with 9 bases separating them. Germline-derived CDR1 and CDR2 are MNHEY and SVGEGT. CDR3 sequence reads: CASSYFLKHTGELFF. CDR3 coding DNA: TGTGCCAGCAGTTACTTCCTAAAGCACACCGGGGAGCTGTTTTTT.

This clonotype was counted at least ten times. This chain joins TRBV12-3 or TRBV12-4 and TRBJ2-1; D is uncertain. Trimming left V 6 bases short and J 0 bases short, with 9 bases between. The CDR3 runs 14 residues. CDR3 loop: CASSPLSSYNEQFF. DNA for the CDR3: TGTGCCAGCAGCCCCCTGAGCTCCTACAATGAGCAGTTCTTC.

This chain links TRBV20-1 with TRBJ2-1; possible D gene TRBD1, 6 bases. CDR3 length: 15 amino acids. From germline, CDR1 is DFQATT and CDR2 SNEGSKA (reference sequence). The ends were cut back, 1 base at V and 9 bases at J, with 19 bases in the middle. The CDR3 here is CSARGAQGWDGEQFF. CDR3 sequence (DNA): TGCAGTGCTAGAGGGGCACAGGGTTGGGACGGTGAGCAGTTCTTC.

This clonotype was counted a few times. The chain employs TRBV9 and TRBJ1-4; D possibly corresponds to TRBD1 (5 bases). This CDR3 spans 14 amino acids. Trimming pared 4 bases from V and 6 bases from J, leaving 13 bases between. The germline CDR1 and CDR2 sequences are SGDLS and YYNGEE. DNA of the CDR3: TGTGCCAGCAGCTCCGGGACCCTCCATGAAAAACTGTTTTTT. Amino acids: CASSSGTLHEKLFF.

This clonotype has more than one count but fewer than ten. This chain connects TRBV28 to TRBJ2-7; D perhaps matches TRBD2 (6 bases). In germline, CDR1 is MDHEN, CDR2 SYDVKM. This CDR3 has 15 amino acids. Trimming shortened V by 9 bases and J by 5 bases, and 23 bases separated the two germline ends. The CDR3 is CASYQAGSRLNEQYF. Written as DNA, the CDR3 is TGTGCCAGTTATCAGGCGGGGTCCCGGTTGAACGAGCAGTACTTC.

This clonotype came up a few times. The V and J genes are TRBV12-3 or TRBV12-4 and TRBJ1-5; 8 positions agree with TRBD1. This CDR3 has 15 residues. J gave up 4 bases and V 4 bases, and 6 bases lay outside the gene matches. The CDR3 nucleotides read TGTGCCAGCAGTTGGGGGACAGGCAATAATCAGCCCCAGCATTTT. This encodes CASSWGTGNNQPQHF.